A single count supports the clone carrying this T cell receptor (beta chain). The data stem from a study of blood T cell repertoires in COVID-19. The overall study: Acute and convalescent COVID-19 samples came from the United States, Italy and Spain. T cells, B-cell-depleted T cells, or PBMCs provided the cDNA or gDNA that served as material.

The CDR3 consists of 14 residues. V dropped 4 bases and J dropped 6; count of bases not matched to a gene: 3. Germline lookup yields CDR1 KGHDR and CDR2 SFDVKD. Authors' analysis steps: By means of reference gene primer amplification, nucleated cell counts were estimated. Only in-frame clones appear in the TCRdb table, and some are missing; sequencing was by immunoSEQ multiplex PCR. D and trimming were read from the DNA, whereas the V and J calls and clone size are those reported in that table. The sample lists 150,000 to 160,000 clones, over 75% occurring once. The source material was peripheral blood. This chain connects TRBV24-1 to TRBJ2-1; 9 bases agree with TRBD1. This receptor was taken from a middle-aged woman with acute or convalescent COVID-19. The CDR3 protein is CATSDRDRANEQFF. CDR3 sequence (DNA): TGTGCCACCAGTGACCGGGACAGGGCCAATGAGCAGTTCTTC.